Detailed here is one T cell receptor (beta chain). Profiling relied on immunoSEQ multiplex PCR, and the TCRdb table lists in-frame clones only, not all of them. This sample has a few hundred thousand clones, with over 75% found just once. This sample was taken from a study of blood T cell repertoires in COVID-19. Per germline, CDR1 MNHEY and CDR2 SMNVEV (reference sequence). V was pared by 1 base and J by 2 bases, with 5 bases between. This CDR3 has 13 residues. What was sequenced was PBMCs or T cells enriched from blood (not recorded which). This receptor was taken from a man aged 30-40 years who had recovered from COVID-19. This chain connects TRBV27 to TRBJ1-1, with unresolved D. For the CDR3, the DNA is TGTGCCAGCAGTTTATTCAGAAACACTGAAGCTTTCTTT. Its translation: CASSLFRNTEAFF.